This TCR beta chain came from a study of monozygotic twins with inflammatory bowel disease. TCRdb re-analyzed the 5' RACE reads; it lists each CDR3 protein once, without DNA. The sample table sets out a few hundred thousand distinct CDR3 sequences. A note on this clonotype: Its antigen is still unknown.

General study points: TCRbeta diversity (inverse Simpson) was lower in IBD patients than in healthy co-twins.

The CDR3 extends over 15 amino acids. The chain links TRBV12-3 or TRBV12-4 to TRBJ2-1; TCRdb's D call, TRBD1, is unchecked because there is no DNA. The receptor was isolated from a human donor with ulcerative colitis or Crohn's disease, or a healthy co-twin of an affected twin (not recorded which). The sequenced sample consisted of blood. The CDR3 protein is CASSPLAGLYNEQFF.